This is a list of T cell receptor beta chains from one sample in a study of regulatory T cells in long-lasting Graves disease. TCRdb reanalysed the multiplex PCR reads using MiXCR and keeps one entry per CDR3 protein. The data show approximately 350,000 distinct CDR3 sequences, with approximately 15% seen just once and about 27% held by the top ten. This sample also appeared in a second study, on T cells in Graves' hyperthyroidism and ophthalmopathy.

The material sequenced was peripheral blood mononuclear cells (PBMCs), taken at new diagnosis, from a patient treated with antithyroid drugs. These receptor sequences come from a middle-aged man with Graves disease. CDR3s include the opening cysteine and the closing phenylalanine or tryptophan. A D gene is named only where the DNA matches it firmly. Some rows have no size entry. The others give once, few or many, or a class for an expanded clone.

d_gene: .; v_gene: TRBV5-6; j_gene: TRBJ1-2; abundance: many; CDR3nt: TGTGCCAGCAGCTCCCGGGACGGGAGCTATGGCTACACCTTC; CDR3aa: CASSSRDGSYGYTF
d_gene: .; v_gene: TRBV6-1; j_gene: TRBJ1-1; abundance: .; CDR3nt: TGTGCCAGCAGTGAAGATCGGGGCTACTGGGCTGAAGCTTTCTTT; CDR3aa: CASSEDRGYWAEAFF
d_gene: .; v_gene: TRBV6-4; j_gene: TRBJ2-1; abundance: many; CDR3nt: TGTGCCAGCAGTGAGGTCCCCGGGGGGCTCAATGAGCAGTTCTTC; CDR3aa: CASSEVPGGLNEQFF
d_gene: .; v_gene: TRBV7-2; j_gene: TRBJ2-7; abundance: many; CDR3nt: TGTGCCAGCAGCTTATGGGCGGGGGCATACTACGAGCAGTACTTC; CDR3aa: CASSLWAGAYYEQYF
d_gene: .; v_gene: TRBV7-3; j_gene: TRBJ1-5; abundance: many; CDR3nt: TGTGCCAGCAGCTTAGGTGGGAGGCACTATAGCAATCAGCCCCAGCATTTT; CDR3aa: CASSLGGRHYSNQPQHF
d_gene: .; v_gene: TRBV4-2; j_gene: TRBJ2-5; abundance: many; CDR3nt: TGTGCCAGCAGCCAAGATGGAACAATCCAAGAGACCCAGTACTTC; CDR3aa: CASSQDGTIQETQYF
d_gene: TRBD2; v_gene: TRBV10-2; j_gene: TRBJ2-3; abundance: .; CDR3nt: TGCGCCAGCAACCTAGCGGGGGATGATACGCAGTATTTT; CDR3aa: CASNLAGDDTQYF
d_gene: .; v_gene: TRBV29-1; j_gene: TRBJ2-3; abundance: many; CDR3nt: TGCAGCGTTGGTAACACAGATACGCAGTATTTT; CDR3aa: CSVGNTDTQYF
d_gene: TRBD1; v_gene: TRBV5-1; j_gene: TRBJ2-1; abundance: few; CDR3nt: TGCGCCAGCAGGACAGGGGGGACGGGTTACAATGAGCAGTTCTTC; CDR3aa: CASRTGGTGYNEQFF
d_gene: TRBD1; v_gene: TRBV18; j_gene: TRBJ2-1; abundance: many; CDR3nt: TGTGCCAGCGGCCGGGACAGGGACAATGAGCAGTTCTTC; CDR3aa: CASGRDRDNEQFF
d_gene: .; v_gene: TRBV12-3/TRBV12-4; j_gene: TRBJ1-1; abundance: few; CDR3nt: TGTGCCAGCAGTTTCAGAACGGGAGCTTTCTTT; CDR3aa: CASSFRTGAFF
d_gene: TRBD1; v_gene: TRBV11-3; j_gene: TRBJ2-2; abundance: many; CDR3nt: TGTGCCAGCAAGGACAGGGAGGACACCGGGGAGCTGTTTTTT; CDR3aa: CASKDREDTGELFF
d_gene: .; v_gene: TRBV10-2; j_gene: TRBJ1-4; abundance: .; CDR3nt: TGCGCCAGCAGTGGACAGGACGCAACTAATGAAAAACTGTTTTTT; CDR3aa: CASSGQDATNEKLFF
d_gene: .; v_gene: TRBV5-1; j_gene: TRBJ2-2; abundance: few; CDR3nt: TGCGCCAGCAGCCGGGCCGGATTCCCCGGGGAGCTGTTTTTT; CDR3aa: CASSRAGFPGELFF
d_gene: TRBD1; v_gene: TRBV6-1; j_gene: TRBJ1-2; abundance: .; CDR3nt: TGTGCCAGCAGTAGCCTTGCGGCCAGGGGGCAGGGCTACACCTTC; CDR3aa: CASSSLAARGQGYTF
d_gene: .; v_gene: TRBV5-1; j_gene: TRBJ1-1; abundance: .; CDR3nt: TGCGCCAGCAGCTGGGCAGGTGGGGTGAACACTGAAGCTTTCTTT; CDR3aa: CASSWAGGVNTEAFF
d_gene: TRBD1; v_gene: TRBV2; j_gene: TRBJ1-2; abundance: once; CDR3nt: TGTGCCAGCAGTGAAAGGACAGGGGGCCGCGGAGGCTACACCTTC; CDR3aa: CASSERTGGRGGYTF
d_gene: .; v_gene: TRBV4-2; j_gene: TRBJ1-6; abundance: few; CDR3nt: TGTGCCAGCAGCCAAGATCCCAGGGATTCACCCCTCCACTTT; CDR3aa: CASSQDPRDSPLHF
d_gene: TRBD1; v_gene: TRBV19; j_gene: TRBJ2-7; abundance: many; CDR3nt: TGTGCCAGTAGCGAACCGGGACAGGGGTCCTACGAGCAGTACTTC; CDR3aa: CASSEPGQGSYEQYF
d_gene: .; v_gene: TRBV6-1; j_gene: TRBJ2-7; abundance: .; CDR3nt: TGTGCCAGCAGTCGTTTCGACCCATCCTACGAGCAGTACTTC; CDR3aa: CASSRFDPSYEQYF
d_gene: .; v_gene: TRBV18; j_gene: TRBJ2-2; abundance: many; CDR3nt: TGTGCCAGCTCACCAACCGGCGGAGGATCCGGGGAGCTGTTTTTT; CDR3aa: CASSPTGGGSGELFF
d_gene: .; v_gene: TRBV27; j_gene: TRBJ2-3; abundance: many; CDR3nt: TGTGCCAGCAGTCTTCGGACCTTTAGGGCAGATACGCAGTATTTT; CDR3aa: CASSLRTFRADTQYF
d_gene: TRBD2; v_gene: TRBV9; j_gene: TRBJ2-3; abundance: few; CDR3nt: TGTGCCAGCAGCGGTAGCGGGGGGGCTCAGGATACGCAGTATTTT; CDR3aa: CASSGSGGAQDTQYF
d_gene: .; v_gene: TRBV12-3/TRBV12-4; j_gene: TRBJ1-1; abundance: many; CDR3nt: TGTGCCAGCAGTCGGGACACCAGTCCCGAAATGAACACTGAAGCTTTCTTT; CDR3aa: CASSRDTSPEMNTEAFF
d_gene: .; v_gene: TRBV7-9; j_gene: TRBJ2-4; abundance: few; CDR3nt: TGTGCCAGCAGCACTCAGTTAGCCAAAAACATTCAGTACTTC; CDR3aa: CASSTQLAKNIQYF
d_gene: .; v_gene: TRBV5-1; j_gene: TRBJ1-1; abundance: many; CDR3nt: TGCGCCAGCAGCTTGTGGCTGGGGCCTGAAGCTTTCTTT; CDR3aa: CASSLWLGPEAFF
d_gene: .; v_gene: TRBV3-1; j_gene: TRBJ1-4; abundance: many; CDR3nt: TGTGCCAGCAACTGTACAGCAACTAATGAAAAACTGTTTTTT; CDR3aa: CASNCTATNEKLFF
d_gene: .; v_gene: TRBV19; j_gene: TRBJ1-5; abundance: few; CDR3nt: TGTGCCAGTAGTATTTACCCGCGGGGGCGGCAGCCCCAGCATTTT; CDR3aa: CASSIYPRGRQPQHF
d_gene: .; v_gene: TRBV4-1; j_gene: TRBJ1-1; abundance: many; CDR3nt: TGCGCCAGCAGCCAAGCCTCAACACCGATCATGAACACTGAAGCTTTCTTT; CDR3aa: CASSQASTPIMNTEAFF
d_gene: .; v_gene: TRBV2; j_gene: TRBJ1-5; abundance: .; CDR3nt: TGTGCCATCGGGACCCGAGGGGGGCCCCAGCATTTT; CDR3aa: CAIGTRGGPQHF
d_gene: .; v_gene: TRBV28; j_gene: TRBJ2-5; abundance: .; CDR3nt: TGTGCCAGCAGTTCGGGACACCGATTTGTAGAGACCCAGTACTTC; CDR3aa: CASSSGHRFVETQYF
d_gene: TRBD1; v_gene: TRBV5-1; j_gene: TRBJ2-7; abundance: many; CDR3nt: TGCGCCAGCAGCTCGGGACAGGGAGCCGCCGGTTTTTCCGAGCAGTACTTC; CDR3aa: CASSSGQGAAGFSEQYF
d_gene: .; v_gene: TRBV18; j_gene: TRBJ1-4; abundance: many; CDR3nt: TGTGCCAGCTCCCGAGACGGTACTAATGAAAAACTGTTTTTT; CDR3aa: CASSRDGTNEKLFF
d_gene: .; v_gene: TRBV6-2/TRBV6-3; j_gene: TRBJ2-3; abundance: once; CDR3nt: TGTGCCAGCAGTTACTCGTGGGGCACAGATACGCAGTATTTT; CDR3aa: CASSYSWGTDTQYF
d_gene: .; v_gene: TRBV7-8; j_gene: TRBJ2-7; abundance: few; CDR3nt: TGTGCCAGCAGCCCCTCGGACGTTTTCTCCTACGAGCAGTACTTC; CDR3aa: CASSPSDVFSYEQYF
d_gene: TRBD2; v_gene: TRBV25-1; j_gene: TRBJ2-2; abundance: few; CDR3nt: TGTGCCAGCAGTCCGGGGAGGACTAGCGGGGGGGCCGGGGAGCTGTTTTTT; CDR3aa: CASSPGRTSGGAGELFF
d_gene: .; v_gene: TRBV29-1; j_gene: TRBJ1-5; abundance: many; CDR3nt: TGCAGCGTTGCTACAGGGTCGACGGGAGATCAGCCCCAGCATTTT; CDR3aa: CSVATGSTGDQPQHF
d_gene: TRBD1; v_gene: TRBV12-3/TRBV12-4; j_gene: TRBJ1-1; abundance: many; CDR3nt: TGTGCCAGCAGTTCGACAGGGGCTTTCACTGAAGCTTTCTTT; CDR3aa: CASSSTGAFTEAFF
d_gene: .; v_gene: TRBV12-3/TRBV12-4; j_gene: TRBJ1-1; abundance: many; CDR3nt: TGTGCCAGCAGTTTAAGGGGTGCGGTCACTGAAGCTTTCTTT; CDR3aa: CASSLRGAVTEAFF
d_gene: .; v_gene: TRBV2; j_gene: TRBJ2-1; abundance: once; CDR3nt: TGTGCCAGCTATCAAGGGCAGGCCCAAAATGAGCAGTTCTTC; CDR3aa: CASYQGQAQNEQFF
d_gene: .; v_gene: TRBV28; j_gene: TRBJ1-2; abundance: many; CDR3nt: TGTGCCAGCAGTTTACAAGATTACTATGGCTACACCTTC; CDR3aa: CASSLQDYYGYTF
d_gene: TRBD2; v_gene: TRBV3-1; j_gene: TRBJ2-1; abundance: .; CDR3nt: TGTGCCAGCATAAAGCGGGGGGGTGGTGAGCAGTTCTTC; CDR3aa: CASIKRGGGEQFF
d_gene: .; v_gene: TRBV20-1; j_gene: TRBJ1-2; abundance: .; CDR3nt: TGCAGTGCTATCCCCTCCAGGGACTTATCGAACTATGGCTACACCTTC; CDR3aa: CSAIPSRDLSNYGYTF
d_gene: TRBD1; v_gene: TRBV24-1; j_gene: TRBJ2-1; abundance: many; CDR3nt: TGTGCCACCAGTGATTTGCAGGGGACAGGGAGGAATGAGCAGTTCTTC; CDR3aa: CATSDLQGTGRNEQFF
d_gene: TRBD2; v_gene: TRBV7-3; j_gene: TRBJ2-3; abundance: many; CDR3nt: TGTGCCAGCAGCTTTACGGGGGGATCAGATACGCAGTATTTT; CDR3aa: CASSFTGGSDTQYF
d_gene: TRBD1; v_gene: TRBV4-2; j_gene: TRBJ2-7; abundance: .; CDR3nt: TGTGCCAGCAGCCAAGCCCTAGACAGGGGAGCCTACGAGCAGTACTTC; CDR3aa: CASSQALDRGAYEQYF
d_gene: TRBD2; v_gene: TRBV6-1; j_gene: TRBJ2-7; abundance: many; CDR3nt: TGTGCCAGCAGGGCCGGGAGGCCGAGTCGAGAGCAGTACTTC; CDR3aa: CASRAGRPSREQYF
d_gene: .; v_gene: TRBV5-8; j_gene: TRBJ2-3; abundance: many; CDR3nt: TGTGCCAGCAGCTTGGGGAAACGTGGGCCAGATACGCAGTATTTT; CDR3aa: CASSLGKRGPDTQYF
d_gene: TRBD1; v_gene: TRBV5-8; j_gene: TRBJ1-5; abundance: .; CDR3nt: TGTGCCAGCAGCGTCCGGGACAGATATAGCAATCAGCCCCAGCATTTT; CDR3aa: CASSVRDRYSNQPQHF
d_gene: .; v_gene: TRBV7-2; j_gene: TRBJ2-7; abundance: few; CDR3nt: TGTGCCAGCAGCCTCTGGGGCGGGGAAGCCTACGAGCAGTACTTC; CDR3aa: CASSLWGGEAYEQYF
d_gene: .; v_gene: TRBV4-1; j_gene: TRBJ1-1; abundance: many; CDR3nt: TGCGCCAGCAGCCAAGATAACCGAGCCGGCAGATCTGAAGCTTTCTTT; CDR3aa: CASSQDNRAGRSEAFF
d_gene: TRBD1; v_gene: TRBV7-3; j_gene: TRBJ2-1; abundance: many; CDR3nt: TGTGCCAGCAGCTCCCCCGGACAGGGTACGAATGAGCAGTTCTTC; CDR3aa: CASSSPGQGTNEQFF